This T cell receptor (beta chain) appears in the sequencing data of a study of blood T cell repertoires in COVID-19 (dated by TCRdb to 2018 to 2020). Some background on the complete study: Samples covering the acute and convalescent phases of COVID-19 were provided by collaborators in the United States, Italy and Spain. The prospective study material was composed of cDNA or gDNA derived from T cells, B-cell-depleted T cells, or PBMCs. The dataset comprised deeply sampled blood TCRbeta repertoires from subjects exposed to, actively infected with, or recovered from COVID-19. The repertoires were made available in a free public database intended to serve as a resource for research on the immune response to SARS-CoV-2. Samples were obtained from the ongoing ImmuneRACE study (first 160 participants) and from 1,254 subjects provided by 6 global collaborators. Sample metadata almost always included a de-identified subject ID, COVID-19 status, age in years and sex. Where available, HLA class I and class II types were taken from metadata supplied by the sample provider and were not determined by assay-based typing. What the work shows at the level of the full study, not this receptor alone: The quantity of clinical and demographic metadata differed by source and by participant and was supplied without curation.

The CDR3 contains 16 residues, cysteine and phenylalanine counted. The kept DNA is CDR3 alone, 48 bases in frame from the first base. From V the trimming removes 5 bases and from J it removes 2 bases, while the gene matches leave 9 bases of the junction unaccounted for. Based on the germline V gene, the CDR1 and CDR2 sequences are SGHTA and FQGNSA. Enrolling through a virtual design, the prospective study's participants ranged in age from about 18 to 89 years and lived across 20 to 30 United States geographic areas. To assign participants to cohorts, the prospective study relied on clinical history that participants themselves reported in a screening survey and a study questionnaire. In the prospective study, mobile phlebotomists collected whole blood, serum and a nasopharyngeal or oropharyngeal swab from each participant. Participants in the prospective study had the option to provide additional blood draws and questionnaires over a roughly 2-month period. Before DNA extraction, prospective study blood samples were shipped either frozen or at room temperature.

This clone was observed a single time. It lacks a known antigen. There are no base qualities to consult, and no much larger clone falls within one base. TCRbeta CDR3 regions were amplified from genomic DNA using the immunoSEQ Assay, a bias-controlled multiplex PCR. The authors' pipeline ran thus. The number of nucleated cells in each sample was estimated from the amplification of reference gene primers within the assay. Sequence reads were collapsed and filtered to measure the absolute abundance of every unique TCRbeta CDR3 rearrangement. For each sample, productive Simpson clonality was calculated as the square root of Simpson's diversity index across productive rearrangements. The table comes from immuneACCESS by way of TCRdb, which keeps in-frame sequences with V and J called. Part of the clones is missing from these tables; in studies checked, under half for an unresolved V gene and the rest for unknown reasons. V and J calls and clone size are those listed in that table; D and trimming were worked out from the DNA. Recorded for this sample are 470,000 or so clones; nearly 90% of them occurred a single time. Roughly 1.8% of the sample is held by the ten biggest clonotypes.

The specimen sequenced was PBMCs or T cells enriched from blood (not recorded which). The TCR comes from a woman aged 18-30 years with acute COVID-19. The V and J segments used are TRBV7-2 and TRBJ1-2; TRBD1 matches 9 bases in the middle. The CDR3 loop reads CASSAGQGFTNYGYTF. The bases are TGTGCCAGCAGCGCGGGACAGGGCTTTACGAACTATGGCTACACCTTC.